The clone carrying this T cell receptor (beta chain) was seen once. The entry originates in a study of Ad26.COV2.S vaccination and SARS-CoV-2 variants. Treatment given: about 20 received Ad26.COV2.S at low or high dose, single or two shots; several received placebo; per-sample allocation not given. The study sampled participants on day 63 after the first vaccine or placebo injection. Sequencing used immunoSEQ multiplex PCR; TCRdb keeps in-frame clones, though not all of them. Of about 680,000 clones in the sample, about 89% were seen once. The ends were cut back, 3 bases at V and 6 bases at J, with 12 bases in the middle. The CDR3 contains 13 residues. The germline V gene encodes CDR1 SGHVS and CDR2 FQNEAQ.

The material was peripheral blood, obtained in a trial of Ad26.COV2.S vaccine versus placebo. The TCR originated in a person between 18 and 59 years old who received the Ad26.COV2.S COVID-19 vaccine or a placebo. The chain carries TRBV7-8 and TRBJ2-7, with a possible D match to TRBD2 (6 bases). The CDR3 reads CASSLARDFEQYF. CDR3 bases: TGTGCCAGCAGCTTGGCCAGGGACTTCGAGCAGTACTTC.